This section outlines one T cell receptor (beta chain) sequence together with its context. The TEMRA cells underwent FACS enrichment, while the CD8+ and CD4+ T cells underwent negative isolation. Random hexamers primed reverse transcription of about 0.5 to 1 ug RNA. In TCRdb, the immunoSEQ multiplex PCR reads were re-called with MiXCR into one record per CDR3 protein. The sample has about 140,000 distinct CDR3 sequences; 85% to 95% are singletons. The sample comes from a study of CD8 T cells in Susac syndrome. The V end was cut by 0 bases, the J end by 4 bases, with 13 bases between. The CDR3 consists of 16 residues. In germline, CDR1 is SEHNR, CDR2 FQNEAQ (reference sequence).

The sequence derives from a human donor with Susac syndrome. Sequencing was performed on CD8+ T cells from PBMCs. The rearrangement uses TRBV7-9 and TRBJ2-1; TRBD2 might be the D (6 bases). CDR3 nucleotide sequence: TGTGCCAGCAGCTTAGCTCCTAGCGCATCGTACAATGAGCAGTTCTTC. It encodes CASSLAPSASYNEQFF.